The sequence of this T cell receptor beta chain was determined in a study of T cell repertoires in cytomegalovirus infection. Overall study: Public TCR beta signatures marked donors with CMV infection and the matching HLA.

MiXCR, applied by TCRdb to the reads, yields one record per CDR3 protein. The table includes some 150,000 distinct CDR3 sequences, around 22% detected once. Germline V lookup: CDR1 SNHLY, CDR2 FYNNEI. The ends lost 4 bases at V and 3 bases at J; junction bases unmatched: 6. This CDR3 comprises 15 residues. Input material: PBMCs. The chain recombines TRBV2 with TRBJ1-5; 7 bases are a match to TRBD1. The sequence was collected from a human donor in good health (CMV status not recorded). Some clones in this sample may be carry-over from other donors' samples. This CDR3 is CASSGTGGPNQPQHF. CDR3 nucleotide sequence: TGTGCCAGCAGTGGGACAGGAGGTCCCAATCAGCCCCAGCATTTT.